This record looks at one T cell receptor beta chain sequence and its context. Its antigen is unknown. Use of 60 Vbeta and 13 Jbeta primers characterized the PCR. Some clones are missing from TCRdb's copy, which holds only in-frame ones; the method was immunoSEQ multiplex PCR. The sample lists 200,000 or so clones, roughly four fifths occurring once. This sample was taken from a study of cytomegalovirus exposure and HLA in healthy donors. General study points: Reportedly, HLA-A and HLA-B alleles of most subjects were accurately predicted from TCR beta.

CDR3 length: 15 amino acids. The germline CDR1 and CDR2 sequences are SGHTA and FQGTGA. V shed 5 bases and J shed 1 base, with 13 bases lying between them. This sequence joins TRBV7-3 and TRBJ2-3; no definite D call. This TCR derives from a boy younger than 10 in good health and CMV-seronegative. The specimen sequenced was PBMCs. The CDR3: CASSLTLTRTDTQYF. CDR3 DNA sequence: TGTGCCAGCAGCCTCACCCTAACCCGCACAGATACGCAGTATTTT.